The rows below give T cell receptor beta chains drawn from one sample of a study of beta chain features in type 1 diabetes. The table came from immunoSEQ multiplex PCR; TCRdb's copy has only in-frame clones and leaves some out. The repertoire holds some 360,000 clones, with roughly a fifth as singletons. The sample comprised naive CD4+ T cells from blood. These receptors were taken from a woman in her late teens or twenties in good health. Each CDR3 is given with its conserved first and last residue.

J: TRBJ1-1
V: TRBV4-2
CDR3: CASSQDGLRTARPEAFF

J: TRBJ2-2
V: TRBV9
CDR3: CASSAAGTPSGELFF

J: TRBJ2-3
V: TRBV7-9
CDR3: CASSGGSDTQYF

J: TRBJ2-2
V: TRBV4-3
CDR3: CASSLSQGANGELFF

J: TRBJ2-1
V: TRBV7-2
CDR3: CASRLAAGNYNEQFF

J: TRBJ2-3
V: TRBV27
CDR3: CASSFGGSLADTQYF

J: TRBJ1-3
V: TRBV9
CDR3: CASSPRGPGNTIYF

J: TRBJ2-5
V: TRBV5-1
CDR3: CASSPRTREETQYF

J: TRBJ2-3
V: TRBV5-1
CDR3: CASSVLQGPSTDTQYF

J: TRBJ2-3
V: TRBV4-3
CDR3: CASSQDRLAGGPDTQYF

J: TRBJ1-1
V: TRBV15
CDR3: CATSSVAGLNTEAFF

J: TRBJ1-2
V: TRBV10-3
CDR3: CAISESRNYGYTF

J: TRBJ1-2
V: TRBV9
CDR3: CASSVRSGEGYTF

J: TRBJ2-2
V: TRBV12-5
CDR3: CASGFLRGAGELFF

J: TRBJ2-4
V: TRBV19
CDR3: CASSLRPQGSIQYF

J: TRBJ2-5
V: TRBV6-6
CDR3: CASRERGGLETQYF

J: TRBJ2-1
V: TRBV29-1
CDR3: CSVQRTPDNEQFF

J: TRBJ2-7
V: TRBV27
CDR3: CASSPDRGGYSSEQYF

J: TRBJ2-1
V: TRBV12-5
CDR3: CASGLGSLADNEQFF

J: TRBJ2-1
V: TRBV7-2
CDR3: CASSLGGEAPYNEQFF

J: TRBJ2-1
V: TRBV7-3
CDR3: CASSFMRGGVDEQFF

J: TRBJ2-3
V: TRBV5-1
CDR3: CASSGAGTQYF

J: TRBJ1-1
V: TRBV2
CDR3: CASIQQGNTEAFF

J: TRBJ2-7
V: TRBV7-2
CDR3: CASSLGPGWNYEQYF

J: TRBJ1-1
V: TRBV11-2
CDR3: CASRRGFVNTEAFF

J: TRBJ2-3
V: TRBV30
CDR3: CAWSVGTNTDTQYF

J: TRBJ1-2
V: TRBV30
CDR3: CAWSRRDGYTF

J: TRBJ2-1
V: TRBV5-1
CDR3: CASRLAGDNEQFF

J: TRBJ2-7
V: TRBV4-2
CDR3: CASSQASRDSSYEQYF

J: TRBJ1-2
V: TRBV6-6
CDR3: CASQVPGQGNYGYTF

J: TRBJ1-3
V: TRBV7-2
CDR3: CASTIRAGDAGNTIYF

J: TRBJ2-3
V: TRBV28
CDR3: CASSSPGDTQYF

J: TRBJ2-5
V: TRBV29-1
CDR3: CSVGPSSETQYF